Listed here are 9 T cell receptor beta chains from one sample, sequenced in a study of blood T cell repertoires in COVID-19. TCRdb keeps only in-frame clones here, not all; method: immunoSEQ multiplex PCR. The table lists just over 200,000 clones, over 70% of them singletons, with 4.5% to 7% in the top ten. Sequencing input: peripheral blood. These receptor sequences come from a woman between 65 and 79 years old with acute or convalescent COVID-19.

The chain joins TRBV6-1 to TRBJ1-6; 12 nucleotides align to TRBD1. The V gene's germline CDR1 is MNHNS and CDR2 SASEGT. Trimming took 4 bases from V and 0 from J; bases not matched to a gene: 10. This CDR3 has 20 residues. CDR3 amino acids: CASSARGTGGWGSYNSPLHF. Here the CDR3 DNA reads TGTGCCAGCAGTGCAAGGGGGACAGGGGGCTGGGGCTCCTATAATTCACCCCTCCACTTT.

The gene calls are TRBV28 and TRBJ2-7; 9 bases fit TRBD2. CDR3 size: 15 residues. Trimming cost V 5 bases and J 2 bases; bases outside gene matches: 7. The V gene's germline CDR1 is MDHEN and CDR2 SYDVKM. CDR3 in amino acids: CASSGFGLATYEQYF. Written as DNA, the CDR3 is TGTGCCAGCAGTGGGTTCGGACTAGCGACCTACGAGCAGTACTTC.

The chain is built from TRBV5-1 and TRBJ1-4; D is perhaps TRBD1 (6 bases). The CDR3 contains 13 residues. Germline V gene lookup returns CDR1 SGHRS and CDR2 YFSETQ. The ends were cut back, 4 bases at V and 7 bases at J, with 11 bases in the middle. The CDR3 DNA is TGCGCCAGCAGCACCGACAGGAGTGAAAAACTGTTTTTT. Residues: CASSTDRSEKLFF.

The chain has TRBV27 and TRBJ2-5; no clear D. V lost 5 bases and J lost 5, with 15 bases in between. CDR1 and CDR2 from the germline V gene are MNHEY and SMNVEV (reference sequence). The CDR3 consists of 14 residues. CDR3 DNA sequence: TGTGCCAGCAGTCTCACAGTTTCGGTCGAGACCCAGTACTTC. Its protein is CASSLTVSVETQYF.

This chain uses TRBV3-1 (or the pseudogene TRBV3-2) with TRBJ2-3, with TRBD2 identical over 12 bases. V was pared by 0 bases and J by 1 base, with 2 bases of the junction left unmatched. CDR3 length: 17 amino acids. Looked up from germline, CDR1 is LGHDT and CDR2 is YNNKEL (reference sequence). The CDR3, as DNA: TGTGCCAGCAGCCAAGATCTAGCGGGAGGGCGCACAGATACGCAGTATTTT. Protein: CASSQDLAGGRTDTQYF.

The chain joins TRBV7-2 to TRBJ2-7, with 8 positions matching TRBD2. The germline CDR1 and CDR2 sequences are SGHTA and FQGNSA. Germline trimming cut 5 bases from V and 7 bases from J; bases unmatched to any gene: 7. This CDR3 is 13 amino acids long. This CDR3 reads CASSNGLAREQYF. The CDR3 coding sequence is TGTGCCAGCAGCAACGGACTAGCTCGTGAGCAGTACTTC. Together with reference TRBV7-2 and TRBJ2-7, the CDR3 gives the full variable domain: GAGVSQSPSNKVTEKGKDVELRCDPISGHTALYWYRQSLGQGLEFLIYFQGNSAPDKSGLPSDRFSAERTGGSVSTLTIQRTQQEDSAVYLCASSNGLAREQYFGPGTRLTVT.

The CDR3 nucleotides are TGTGCCAGCAGCCCCTATGGGGGGTACCCCAATGAGCAGTTCTTC. Translating it yields CASSPYGGYPNEQFF. This chain joins TRBV14 and TRBJ2-1; possible D gene TRBD2, 6 bases. The germline V gene encodes CDR1 SGHDN and CDR2 FVKESK. Trimming took 4 bases from V and 6 from J, leaving 16 bases between them. The CDR3 has 15 amino acids. The variable domain in full, with the rest retrieved from reference TRBV14 and TRBJ2-1, is EAGVTQFPSHSVIEKGQTVTLRCDPISGHDNLYWYRRVMGKEIKFLLHFVKESKQDESGMPNNRFLAERTGGTYSTLKVQPAELEDSGVYFCASSPYGGYPNEQFFGPGTRLTVL.

The chain recombines TRBV28 with TRBJ1-6; 9 bases match TRBD1. This CDR3 comprises 16 residues. After removal of 6 bases from V and 5 bases from J, the junction contained 8 bases not matched to a gene. Per germline, CDR1 MDHEN and CDR2 SYDVKM. The CDR3, as DNA: TGTGCCAGCAGCACACCGGGACAGGGAGATAATTCACCCCTCCACTTT. This sequence encodes CASSTPGQGDNSPLHF. The full variable domain, completed using reference TRBV28 and TRBJ1-6, is DVKVTQSSRYLVKRTGEKVFLECVQDMDHENMFWYRQDPGLGLRLIYFSYDVKMKEKGDIPEGYSVSREKKERFSLILESASTNQTSMYLCASSTPGQGDNSPLHFGNGTRLTVT.

The V and J genes are TRBV29-1 and TRBJ1-4; 7 bases are shared with TRBD1. The CDR3 length is 14 residues. V shed 7 bases and J 2 bases; nucleotides not matched to a gene: 7. Looked up from germline, CDR1 is SQVTM and CDR2 is ANQGSEA. The CDR3 is CSARQGWTNEKLFF. The CDR3 DNA is TGCAGCGCCCGACAGGGATGGACTAATGAAAAACTGTTTTTT.